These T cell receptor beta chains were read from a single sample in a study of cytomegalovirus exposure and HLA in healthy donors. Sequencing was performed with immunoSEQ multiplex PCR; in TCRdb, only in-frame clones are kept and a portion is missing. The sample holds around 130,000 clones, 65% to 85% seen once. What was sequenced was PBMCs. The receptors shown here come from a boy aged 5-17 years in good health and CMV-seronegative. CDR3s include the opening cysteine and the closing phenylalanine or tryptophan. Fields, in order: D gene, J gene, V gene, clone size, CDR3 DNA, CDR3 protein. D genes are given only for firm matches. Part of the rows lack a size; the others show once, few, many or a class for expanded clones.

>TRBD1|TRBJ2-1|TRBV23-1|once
TGCGCCAGCTCCTCCGGGACAGGCTCCCTCCAGATTTCCGCCTACAATGAGCAGTTCTTC
CASSSGTGSLQISAYNEQFF
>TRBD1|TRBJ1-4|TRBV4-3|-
TGCGCCAGCAGCCAGGCGGACAGGGGAGGTGAAAAACTGTTTTTT
CASSQADRGGEKLFF
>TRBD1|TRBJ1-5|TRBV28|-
TGTGCCAGCAGCTCCGGGACAGGGGTATATGGCAATCAGCCCCAGCATTTT
CASSSGTGVYGNQPQHF
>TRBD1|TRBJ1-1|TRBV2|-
TGTGCCGGGACAGAACAGGGGGCGAGCACTGAAGCTTTCTTT
CAGTEQGASTEAFF
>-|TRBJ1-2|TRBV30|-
TGTGCCTGGAGTGTAGGAGGGGCGGGAGGCTACACCTTC
CAWSVGGAGGYTF
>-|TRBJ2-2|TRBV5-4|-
TGTGCCAGCAGCTTGAGCGGAAACACCGGGGAGCTGTTTTTT
CASSLSGNTGELFF
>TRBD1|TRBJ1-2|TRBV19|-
TGTGCCAGTAGTACCGGGACAGATAACTATGGCTACACCTTC
CASSTGTDNYGYTF
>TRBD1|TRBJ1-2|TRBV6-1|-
TGTGCCAGCAGTGAAACCGTCAGGGGGGATGGCTACACCTTC
CASSETVRGDGYTF
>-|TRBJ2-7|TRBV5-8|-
TGTGCCAGCAGCTTGGCTCCCGGTGCCTACGAGCAGTACTTC
CASSLAPGAYEQYF
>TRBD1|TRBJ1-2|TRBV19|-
TGTGCCAGTAGAGACAGGGGGGCGGTTGGCTACACCTTC
CASRDRGAVGYTF
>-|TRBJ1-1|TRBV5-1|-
TGCGCCAGCAGCTCAGGGTGGACTGAAGCTTTCTTT
CASSSGWTEAFF
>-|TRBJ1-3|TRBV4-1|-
TGCGCCAGCAGCCGAGGGAGGGGCTCTGGAAACACCATATATTTT
CASSRGRGSGNTIYF
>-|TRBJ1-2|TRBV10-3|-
TGTGCCATCGGAAGGAGTGTTTCGTCGGATGGCTACACCTTC
CAIGRSVSSDGYTF
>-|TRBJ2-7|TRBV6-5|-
TGTGCCAGCAGGGCGGGCAGCTACTACGAGCAGTACTTC
CASRAGSYYEQYF
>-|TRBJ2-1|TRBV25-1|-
TGTGCTTCTAAGCTCTTCCCGTTCTTC
CASKLFPFF
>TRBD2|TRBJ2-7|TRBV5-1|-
TGCGCCAGCAGCTTAGCGGGAGACCACTACGAGCAGTACTTC
CASSLAGDHYEQYF